The 7 T cell receptor beta chains below were found in one sample sequenced in a study of identical twins. TCRdb called the 5' RACE reads again in MiXCR, with one record for every CDR3 protein. The table has roughly 220,000 distinct CDR3 sequences, 6% to 7% seen once. These same records also appear under a second study, on T cells expressing NK-cell markers.

Material: CD8+ T cells sorted from blood. Receptors originate from a young woman in good health.

The rearrangement uses TRBV7-6 and TRBJ1-1; TRBD1 might be the D (6 bases). The CDR3 contains 18 residues. V was trimmed by 5 bases and J by 2 bases, leaving 24 bases between them. CDR1 SGHVS and CDR2 FNYEAQ come from the germline V gene. CDR3 sequence (DNA): TGTGCCAGCAGCCCCTATGTCGGGACACCCAGATTTAACACTGAAGCTTTCTTT. Translating gives CASSPYVGTPRFNTEAFF.

The chain employs TRBV6-1 and TRBJ2-1, with D unclear. Germline lookup yields CDR1 MNHNS and CDR2 SASEGT. This CDR3 has 12 residues. The V and J ends lost 8 bases and 4 bases respectively, with 9 bases between them. The CDR3 region has the DNA TGTGCCAGCCTAGACCGGTACAATGAGCAGTTCTTC. Translating gives CASLDRYNEQFF.

The sample holds a few counts of this clonotype. V and J are TRBV18 and TRBJ2-7; tentatively, D is TRBD2 (7 bases). The CDR3 is made up of 18 amino acids. In germline, CDR1 is KGHSH, CDR2 LQKENI. V was clipped by 0 bases and J by 6 bases, with 24 bases between them. The CDR3 reads CASSPPLLERDKYSEQYF. The CDR3, as DNA: TGTGCCAGCTCACCACCCCTTCTGGAGCGGGACAAGTATAGCGAGCAGTACTTC.

This rearrangement joins TRBV27 to TRBJ1-1; D is unclear. Germline loops: CDR1 MNHEY, CDR2 SMNVEV (reference sequence). The V end was cut by 2 bases, the J end by 3 bases, with 10 bases between. The CDR3 spans 14 residues. CDR3 loop: CASSLGRQDTEAFF. CDR3 nucleotides: TGTGCCAGCAGTTTAGGACGGCAGGACACTGAAGCTTTCTTT.

The V call is TRBV20-1, the J call TRBJ2-1, with TRBD2 matching 11 bases. The CDR3 loop spans 16 amino acids. CDR1 and CDR2 from the germline V gene are DFQATT and SNEGSKA (reference sequence). V lost 6 bases to trimming and J lost 0 bases; unmatched junction nucleotides: 7. CDR3 protein: CSAVSTSGSSYNEQFF. The CDR3 nucleotides are TGCAGTGCCGTTTCAACTAGCGGGAGCTCCTACAATGAGCAGTTCTTC.

This chain links TRBV6-2 or TRBV6-3 with TRBJ1-1; 7 nucleotides line up with TRBD1. J lost 4 bases, V lost 5 bases, and 4 bases had no gene match. This CDR3 is 13 amino acids long. CDR1 and CDR2 (germline): MNHEY, SVGEGT. The CDR3 protein is CASSPQGTTEAFF. Written as DNA, the CDR3 is TGTGCCAGCAGTCCACAGGGGACCACTGAAGCTTTCTTT.

This clonotype was counted between two and nine times. This chain uses TRBV19 with TRBJ2-7, with 7 bases identical to TRBD2. This CDR3 is 15 amino acids long. The V segment lost 1 base and the J segment 0 bases; nucleotides outside the gene matches: 3. The germline CDR1 and CDR2 sequences are LNHDA and SQIVND (reference sequence). CDR3 nucleotide sequence: TGTGCCAGTAGTATAGGTAGCGGGTTCTCCTACGAGCAGTACTTC. This sequence encodes CASSIGSGFSYEQYF.